The sequence of this TCR beta chain was determined in a study of tumor-infiltrating lymphocytes in primary liver carcinoma. Broader study findings: Presence in all five tumor regions was observed for only about 7-25% of top clones.

From roughly 0.55 ug of total RNA, TCR beta-specific cDNA was reverse-transcribed using a constant-region primer. Sequencing libraries for TCR beta derived from three nested multiplex PCR rounds that used slightly modified ARM-PCR. TCRdb processed the multiplex PCR reads anew with MiXCR; each CDR3 protein has one entry. This table holds roughly 80,000 distinct CDR3 sequences, about two thirds found once. This clonotype has a count of ten or more. Its antigen remains unidentified. Bulk tissue was left unsorted, and RNA and DNA were co-extracted from 20-30 mg of it. These patients lived with chronic HBV infection and had never been treated. All tumor specimens exceeded 80% viable tumor cells. This receptor was identified in a woman aged 55-70 years with primary liver carcinoma and hepatitis B virus infection. Sequencing was done on a sample of liver tumor tissue from sampling region 4. Indicated subset: tumor region T4, right-lateral pole.

CDR3 residues: CSVEETQGGINEQFF. The CDR3 coding sequence is TGCAGCGTTGAAGAAACCCAGGGCGGGATAAATGAGCAGTTCTTC. The rearrangement joins TRBV29-1 to TRBJ2-1; tentatively, D is TRBD2 (6 bases). CDR3 length equals 15 residues. CDR1 SQVTM and CDR2 ANQGSEA come from the germline V gene. Trimming left V 0 bases short and J 7 bases short, with 16 bases between.